Given below is one T cell receptor beta chain in context. Sequenced by immunoSEQ multiplex PCR; TCRdb stores in-frame clones only, minus some. In the table there are some 270,000 clones, more than 65% of which are singletons. This record comes from a study of blood T cell repertoires in COVID-19. This clonotype was sampled from a man aged 50 or older who had recovered from COVID-19. Sequences were obtained from PBMCs or T cells enriched from blood (not recorded which).

The DNA of the CDR3 is TGTGCCAGCAGCGGTTCCGGGGGGGGGACTGAAGCTTTCTTT. Residues: CASSGSGGGTEAFF. V gene TRBV6-5 combines with J gene TRBJ1-1; D may be TRBD1 (5 bases). Germline CDR1 reads MNHEY; CDR2 reads SVGAGI. V lost 6 bases, J lost 5 bases, and 16 bases lay in between. The CDR3 loop spans 14 amino acids.